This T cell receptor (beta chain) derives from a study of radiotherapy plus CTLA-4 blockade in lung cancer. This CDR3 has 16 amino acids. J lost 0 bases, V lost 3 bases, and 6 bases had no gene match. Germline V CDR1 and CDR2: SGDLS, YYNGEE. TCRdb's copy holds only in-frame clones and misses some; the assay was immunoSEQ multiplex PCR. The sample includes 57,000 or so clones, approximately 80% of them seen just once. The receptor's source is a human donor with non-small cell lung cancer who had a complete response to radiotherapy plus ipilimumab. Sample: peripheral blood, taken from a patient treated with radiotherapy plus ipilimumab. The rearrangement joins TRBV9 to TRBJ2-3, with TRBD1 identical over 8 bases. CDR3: CASSERTGFSTDTQYF. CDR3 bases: TGTGCCAGCAGCGAACGGACAGGGTTTAGCACAGATACGCAGTATTTT. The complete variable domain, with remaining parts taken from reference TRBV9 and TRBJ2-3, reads DSGVTQTPKHLITATGQRVTLRCSPRSGDLSVYWYQQSLDQGLQFLIQYYNGEERAKGNILERFSAQQFPDLHSELNLSSLELGDSALYFCASSERTGFSTDTQYFGPGTRLTVL.